This T cell receptor (beta chain) was recovered during a study of blood T cell repertoires in COVID-19. Turning to the study itself: Whether acute or convalescent, the COVID-19 samples came from the United States, Italy and Spain. PBMCs, B-cell-depleted T cells, or T cells provided the cDNA or gDNA that made up the material.

Authors' analysis steps: Amplification of reference gene primers provided the estimated nucleated cell counts. Using immunoSEQ multiplex PCR, the repertoire was profiled, and TCRdb retains in-frame clones only, with some absent. The V and J calls and clone size were taken over from that table, and D and trimming were inferred from the DNA. The sample records about 260,000 clones, around 82% being singletons. The CDR3 consists of 13 residues. From germline, CDR1 is SQVTM and CDR2 ANQGSEA. V lost 6 bases and J 10 bases, leaving 19 bases between the germline ends. The chain has TRBV29-1 and TRBJ2-1; a possible D gene is TRBD2 (6 bases). The source material was peripheral blood. The TCR was taken from a human donor in a cohort sampled during active COVID-19. The CDR3 DNA reads as TGCAGCGTCCTGGGGCTAGCGTCCCAAGAGCAGTTCTTC. Translated: CSVLGLASQEQFF.